Below, 7 T cell receptor beta chains from the same sample are listed, as sequenced in a study of PD-1 blockade in classical Hodgkin lymphoma. Autologous stem cell transplantation was followed by relapse in every patient, and brentuximab vedotin exposure varied. Some clones are missing from TCRdb's copy, which holds only in-frame ones; the method was immunoSEQ multiplex PCR. The sample holds about 25,000 clones, approximately 80% seen once. The sequencing here drew on peripheral blood mononuclear cells (PBMCs), taken before the second cycle of nivolumab. Source of these receptors: a human donor with classical Hodgkin lymphoma.

The chain carries TRBV21-1 and TRBJ2-7; TRBD1 reflects the table's D call only, with no check against the DNA. TRBV21-1 constitutes a pseudogene. The CDR3 has 17 amino acids. In nucleotides, the CDR3 is TGTGCCAGCAGCAAATCCCGGGACAGGGGACCAAACTACGAGCAGTACTTC. Translating gives CASSKSRDRGPNYEQYF.

The chain couples TRBV5-1 to TRBJ2-3, with D possibly called TRBD1 or TRBD2 (5 bases each). Per the germline V gene, CDR1 is SGHRS and CDR2 is YFSETQ. V was clipped by 4 bases and J by 3 bases, with 12 bases between them. The CDR3 runs 14 residues. CDR3 sequence reads: CASSTTGGTDTQYF. The CDR3 region has the DNA TGCGCCAGCAGCACCACAGGAGGAACAGATACGCAGTATTTT. The full variable domain, in which reference TRBV5-1 and TRBJ2-3 provide the parts outside the CDR3, is KAGVTQTPRYLIKTRGQQVTLSCSPISGHRSVSWYQQTPGQGLQFLFEYFSETQRNKGNFPGRFSGRQFSNSRSEMNVSTLELGDSALYLCASSTTGGTDTQYFGPGTRLTVL.

CDR3 nucleotide sequence: TGTGCCAGCAGTTACTTTTACGCGAACACCGGGGAGCTGTTTTTT. Translation: CASSYFYANTGELFF. This chain joins TRBV6-5 and TRBJ2-2; D is uncertain. With 1 base removed from V and 0 bases from J, the gap between germline ends came to 6 bases. The germline gives CDR1 MNHEY, CDR2 SVGAGI. This CDR3 region has 15 residues.

The chain joins TRBV6-5 to TRBJ2-2; D not certain. In germline, CDR1 is MNHEY, CDR2 SVGAGI. The CDR3 sequence is 15 residues long. The V end was cut by 2 bases, the J end by 2 bases, with 9 bases between. The CDR3 DNA sequence: TGTGCCAGCAGTTACAGGGCAGTTAACACCGGGGAGCTGTTTTTT. It encodes CASSYRAVNTGELFF.

This sequence joins TRBV10-3 and TRBJ2-1; 8 nucleotides align to TRBD2. Germline V gives CDR1 ENHRY, CDR2 SYGVKD. The CDR3 totals 15 residues. J gave up 9 bases and V 0 bases, and 7 bases lay outside the gene matches. The CDR3 nucleotides are TGTGCCATCAGTGAGTCGATACAGCGGGAGATTGAGCAGTTCTTC. Its protein product is CAISESIQREIEQFF.

This sequence joins TRBV5-1 and TRBJ2-7, with 11 bases matching TRBD2. The junction had 4 bases not matched to a gene; V was cut back by 3 bases and J by 2 bases. The CDR3 runs to 15 residues. In germline, CDR1 is SGHRS, CDR2 YFSETQ. The CDR3 sequence: CASSWSTSGTYEQYF. The CDR3 DNA reads TGCGCCAGCAGCTGGTCGACTAGCGGGACCTACGAGCAGTACTTC.

Written as DNA, the CDR3 is TGTGCCAGCAGTTTAAACCCCGGGGGTGGCTACACCTTC. Amino acid sequence: CASSLNPGGGYTF. The rearrangement joins TRBV28 to TRBJ1-2, with D perhaps TRBD1 (5 bases). The V end lost 2 bases, the J end lost 7 bases, and 11 bases lay between the germline ends. Germline V lookup: CDR1 MDHEN, CDR2 SYDVKM. CDR3 length: 13 amino acids.